The following is a T cell receptor beta chain sequence with its context. Its matching antigen is unknown. The V and J ends lost 0 bases and 0 bases respectively, with 15 bases between them. Germline CDR1 reads SGHNT; CDR2 reads YYREEE (reference sequence). The CDR3 covers 17 residues. TCRdb's copy holds only in-frame clones and misses some; the assay was immunoSEQ multiplex PCR. The table shows about 23,000 clones, with around 45% occurring only once. The data were obtained in a study of neoadjuvant anti-PD-1 for oral cavity cancer. Study-level results: TCR analyses covered only a few patients per response group.

The time point is: after neoadjuvant nivolumab, at surgical resection. Patients had HPV-negative, locally advanced oral cavity squamous cell carcinoma. This TCR came from a person between 35 and 79 years old with oral cavity squamous cell carcinoma. The V and J genes are TRBV5-4 and TRBJ1-2; D is possibly TRBD1 (5 bases). The sequencing used tumor tissue, collected after nivolumab (anti-PD-1) treatment. The CDR3 protein is CASSLAGGGGTNYGYTF. DNA of the CDR3: TGTGCCAGCAGCTTGGCCGGTGGGGGGGGAACTAACTATGGCTACACCTTC.